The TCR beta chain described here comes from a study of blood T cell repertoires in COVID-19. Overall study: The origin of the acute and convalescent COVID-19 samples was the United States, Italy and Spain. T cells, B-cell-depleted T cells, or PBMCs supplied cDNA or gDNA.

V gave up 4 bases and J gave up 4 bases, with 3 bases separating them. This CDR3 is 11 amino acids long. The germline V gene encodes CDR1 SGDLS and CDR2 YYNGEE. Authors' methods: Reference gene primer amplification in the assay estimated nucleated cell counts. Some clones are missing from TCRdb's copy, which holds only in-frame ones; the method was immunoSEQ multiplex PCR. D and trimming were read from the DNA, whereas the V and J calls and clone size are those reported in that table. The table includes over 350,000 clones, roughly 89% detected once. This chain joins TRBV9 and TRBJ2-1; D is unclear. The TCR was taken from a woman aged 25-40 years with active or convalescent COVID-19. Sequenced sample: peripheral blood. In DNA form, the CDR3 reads TGTGCCAGCAGCACTTACAATGAGCAGTTCTTC. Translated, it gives CASSTYNEQFF.